The 25 T cell receptor beta chains given below trace back to one sample, sequenced in a study of T cell clusters in autoimmune cytopenias. Each sample's input was 200 to 250 ng genomic DNA, some 34,000 genome equivalents. One tube held mixed TRB-A and TRB-B primer pools for touch-down PCR. TCRdb re-analyzed the multiplex PCR reads; it lists each CDR3 protein once, without DNA. Its clone listing holds approximately 8,000 distinct CDR3 sequences. The sample comprised peripheral blood. The source of these receptors is a human donor with an autoimmune cytopenia or autoimmune hepatitis (not recorded which).

This chain links TRBV20-1 with TRBJ2-3; the TCRdb D gene call, TRBD2, has no DNA to confirm it. Germline V gene sequence: CDR1 DFQATT, CDR2 SNEGSKA (reference sequence). The CDR3 contains 14 residues. CDR3 residues: CSARAGDGTDTQYF.

By frequency, this clonotype is medium-sized. The CDR3: CASTTWADTQYF. The chain has TRBV6-6 and TRBJ2-3. This CDR3 spans 12 amino acids. Germline V gives CDR1 MNHNY, CDR2 SVGAGI (reference sequence).

This chain uses TRBV6-5 with TRBJ2-7. CDR3 length equals 14 residues. Per germline, CDR1 MNHEY and CDR2 SVGAGI. CDR3 loop: CASSYGQRKYEQYF.

The rearrangement joins TRBV18 to TRBJ2-1; no DNA is available, so the TRBD2 call from TCRdb remains unchecked. The CDR3 spans 13 residues. Per germline, CDR1 KGHSH and CDR2 LQKENI. The CDR3 sequence: CASSPSLFNEQFF.

The chain carries TRBV4-3 and TRBJ2-3; TCRdb's D call, TRBD2, is unchecked because there is no DNA. The CDR3 consists of 12 residues. CDR1 and CDR2 (germline): LGHNA, YSLEER. The CDR3 spells CASSHPSGTQYF.

The V call is TRBV28, the J call TRBJ2-2; TCRdb picks TRBD1, but there is no DNA to check that call. The CDR3 length is 14 residues. Germline values: CDR1 MDHEN, CDR2 SYDVKM. CDR3 loop: CASNPGEMAGELFF.

The chain carries TRBV20-1 and TRBJ2-1; the D call of TRBD1 rests on TCRdb alone, since no DNA is present to check it. This CDR3 region has 14 residues. From germline, CDR1 is DFQATT and CDR2 SNEGSKA (reference sequence). The CDR3 is CSARDRDIYNEQFF.

This chain uses TRBV4-3 with TRBJ2-3; the D call of TRBD1 rests on TCRdb alone, since no DNA is present to check it. The CDR3 is 15 amino acids. Germline-derived CDR1 and CDR2 are LGHNA and YSLEER. The chain's CDR3 is CASSQTGVRTDTQYF.

The chain recombines TRBV6-6 with TRBJ2-5; the TRBD2 assignment by TCRdb is unverifiable without DNA. CDR3 length: 15 residues. The germline CDR1 and CDR2 sequences are MNHNY and SVGAGI (reference sequence). CDR3 in amino acids: CASSHWREKEETQYF.

The chain uses TRBV4-3 and TRBJ2-3; checking the TCRdb D call of TRBD2 is not possible without DNA. CDR3 length: 16 residues. Germline lookup yields CDR1 LGHNA and CDR2 YSLEER. The CDR3 spells CASSQDVGALTDTQYF.

Frequency places this clonotype as medium-sized. V and J are TRBV18 and TRBJ1-1. The CDR3 is made up of 15 amino acids. The germline CDR1 and CDR2 sequences are KGHSH and LQKENI. The CDR3 sequence is CASSRFGGPDTEAFF.

The V and J genes are TRBV5-5 and TRBJ2-1. The germline gives CDR1 SGHKS, CDR2 YYEKEE (reference sequence). There are 13 residues in the CDR3. The CDR3 is CASSLSPHNEQFF.

Measured by frequency, this clonotype is medium-sized. This rearrangement joins TRBV12-3 or TRBV12-4 to TRBJ2-7; there is no DNA to check the TCRdb D call of TRBD2. The CDR3 is made up of 16 amino acids. CDR3: CASSLGGLAGRYEQYF.

V and J are TRBV7-9 and TRBJ2-1; the D gene TCRdb calls, TRBD1, cannot be checked with no DNA. CDR3 length: 15 amino acids. Germline V CDR1 and CDR2: SEHNR, FQNEAQ (reference sequence). This CDR3 reads CASSTPRDRGNEQFF.

This chain links TRBV14 with TRBJ2-4; TCRdb indicates TRBD1, and absent DNA this call remains unverified. CDR3 size: 15 residues. In germline, CDR1 is SGHDN, CDR2 FVKESK. The CDR3 sequence is CASSQDPHPGDIQYF.

The genes are TRBV6-1 and TRBJ2-7; TCRdb's D gene call, TRBD1, goes unchecked for lack of DNA. Germline V CDR1 and CDR2: MNHNS, SASEGT. The CDR3 sequence is 16 residues long. The chain's CDR3 is CASSEVWTGVVGEQYF.

The CDR3 here is CASSGLAGGEWETQYF. The chain joins TRBV9 to TRBJ2-5; TCRdb's D call, TRBD2, is unchecked because there is no DNA. CDR1 and CDR2 from the germline V gene are SGDLS and YYNGEE. The CDR3 has 16 residues.

Frequency places this clonotype as medium-sized. The chain has TRBV30 and TRBJ1-5. The V gene's germline CDR1 is GTSNPN and CDR2 SVGIG (reference sequence). The CDR3 loop spans 12 amino acids. The CDR3 spells CAWSADYEGQHF. Full variable domain (missing parts from reference TRBV30 and TRBJ1-5): SQTIHQWPATLVQPVGSPLSLECTVEGTSNPNLYWYRQAAGRGLQLLFYSVGIGQISSEVPQNLSASRPQDRQFILSSKKLLLSDSGFYLCAWSADYEGQHFGDGTRLSIL.

This clonotype is medium-sized by frequency. The chain combines TRBV30 with TRBJ2-7; TCRdb's assignment of TRBD1 cannot be checked, as there is no DNA. The germline CDR1 and CDR2 sequences are GTSNPN and SVGIG (reference sequence). CDR3 size: 14 residues. CDR3 sequence reads: CAWAIDRGDNKQYF.

By frequency, this clonotype registers medium-sized. The V gene is TRBV18, the J gene TRBJ1-3. Germline loops: CDR1 KGHSH, CDR2 LQKENI. The CDR3 is 15 amino acids. CDR3 region: CASSPGDISGNTIYF. Looking up the rest from reference TRBV18 and TRBJ1-3 gives the full variable domain: NAGVMQNPRHLVRRRGQEARLRCSPMKGHSHVYWYRQLPEEGLKFMVYLQKENIIDESGMPKERFSAEFPKEGPSILRIQQVVRGDSAAYFCASSPGDISGNTIYFGEGSWLTVV.

This rearrangement joins TRBV28 to TRBJ2-5; TCRdb calls TRBD1, which cannot be checked without DNA. CDR3 length equals 15 residues. From germline, CDR1 is MDHEN and CDR2 SYDVKM. The chain's CDR3 is CAGSSGTGFGETQYF.

This clonotype is deemed medium-sized (0.01 to 0.1%) by its frequency. The chain uses TRBV30 and TRBJ2-6; TCRdb designates TRBD1, a call that cannot be tested without DNA. There are 20 residues in the CDR3. Germline assignment: CDR1 GTSNPN and CDR2 SVGIG (reference sequence). CDR3 protein: CAWSRPGTGLVRPGANVLTF.

This clonotype is deemed medium-sized (0.01 to 0.1%) by its frequency. The rearrangement uses TRBV7-9 and TRBJ1-1. This CDR3 spans 15 amino acids. The germline V gene encodes CDR1 SEHNR and CDR2 FQNEAQ (reference sequence). This chain's CDR3 is CASSLGRGPNTEAFF. Supplemented by reference TRBV7-9 and TRBJ1-1, the full variable domain reads DTGVSQNPRHKITKRGQNVTFRCDPISEHNRLYWYRQTLGQGPEFLTYFQNEAQLEKSRLLSDRFSAERPKGSFSTLEIQRTEQGDSAMYLCASSLGRGPNTEAFFGQGTRLTVV.

The chain employs TRBV7-6 and TRBJ2-5; TCRdb's D call, TRBD2, is unchecked because there is no DNA. CDR1 is SGHVS, CDR2 FNYEAQ, per germline. The CDR3 totals 17 residues. The CDR3 here is CASTAFSGGATSETQYF.

The chain uses TRBV20-1 and TRBJ2-3; the TRBD2 assignment by TCRdb is unverifiable without DNA. The germline V gene has CDR1 DFQATT and CDR2 SNEGSKA (reference sequence). This CDR3 region has 16 residues. The CDR3 sequence is CNARVYGSGGINTQYF.